These 19 T cell receptor beta chains share one sample of origin, sequenced in a study of blood T cell repertoires in COVID-19 (dated by TCRdb to 2019 to 2021). Library preparation was by the immunoSEQ multiplex PCR assay. TCRdb stores this immuneACCESS table with in-frame sequences only. Part of the clones is absent; in the studies checked, under half of the shortfall reflects unresolved V genes, and no reason is known for the rest. The sample yields about 190,000 clones; around nine tenths were counted once. Together, the top ten hold 1% to 1.4% of the sample. Material: peripheral blood. The origin of the receptors is a man in his thirties or forties with acute or convalescent COVID-19.

The chain has TRBV28 and TRBJ2-7; the D gene is possibly TRBD2 (7 bases). Trimming cost V 3 bases and J 3 bases, with 12 bases left between them. There are 14 residues in the CDR3. The germline V gene encodes CDR1 MDHEN and CDR2 SYDVKM. CDR3 nucleotides: TGTGCCAGCAGTTTGACGGGGGGCCTCTACGAGCAGTACTTC. Its translation is CASSLTGGLYEQYF. The whole variable domain, filled in from reference TRBV28 and TRBJ2-7, reads DVKVTQSSRYLVKRTGEKVFLECVQDMDHENMFWYRQDPGLGLRLIYFSYDVKMKEKGDIPEGYSVSREKKERFSLILESASTNQTSMYLCASSLTGGLYEQYFGPGTRLTVT.

The chain links TRBV7-3 to TRBJ2-7; TRBD2 agrees at 9 bases. The CDR3 totals 14 residues. Germline V gives CDR1 SGHTA, CDR2 FQGTGA. The V gene end was trimmed by 6 bases and the J gene end by 5 bases; junction bases not matched to a gene: 8. CDR3 amino acids: CASRSPGLANEQYF. Here the CDR3 DNA reads TGTGCCAGCAGGTCACCGGGACTAGCCAACGAGCAGTACTTC. The full variable domain, its missing parts supplied by reference TRBV7-3 and TRBJ2-7, is GAGVSQTPSNKVTEKGKYVELRCDPISGHTALYWYRQSLGQGPEFLIYFQGTGAADDSGLPNDRFFAVRPEGSVSTLKIQRTERGDSAVYLCASRSPGLANEQYFGPGTRLTVT.

This rearrangement joins TRBV5-1 to TRBJ2-5, with 7 bases aligning to TRBD2. Germline V lookup: CDR1 SGHRS, CDR2 YFSETQ. The CDR3 contains 15 residues. V lost 1 base, J lost 3 bases, and 6 bases stayed unmatched. As DNA, the CDR3 is TGCGCCAGCAGCTTGTCGGGACGGGAGGAAGAGACCCAGTACTTC. This gives the protein CASSLSGREEETQYF. Full variable domain (rest looked up from reference TRBV5-1 and TRBJ2-5): KAGVTQTPRYLIKTRGQQVTLSCSPISGHRSVSWYQQTPGQGLQFLFEYFSETQRNKGNFPGRFSGRQFSNSRSEMNVSTLELGDSALYLCASSLSGREEETQYFGPGTRLLVL.

This chain joins TRBV10-3 and TRBJ1-2; tentatively, D is TRBD1 (6 bases). The V and J ends lost 0 bases and 7 bases respectively, with 15 bases between them. The CDR3 spans 15 residues. Germline V gene data show CDR1 as ENHRY and CDR2 as SYGVKD. CDR3 region: CAISESTGGAGGYTF. Written as DNA, the CDR3 is TGTGCCATCAGTGAGTCGACGGGGGGGGCTGGTGGCTACACCTTC.

The chain links TRBV5-6 to TRBJ1-2; 7 bases align to TRBD1. The CDR3 sequence is 15 residues long. Germline V lookup: CDR1 SGHDT, CDR2 YYEEEE. V trimming: 0 bases; J trimming: 0 bases; junction bases outside the gene matches: 2. CDR3 protein: CASSLAGTANYGYTF. As DNA, the CDR3 is TGTGCCAGCAGCTTGGCCGGGACAGCTAACTATGGCTACACCTTC.

Comments on this clone: Additional DNA sequences in this sample encode the identical CDR3. This chain uses TRBV5-1 with TRBJ2-7; 11 nucleotides line up with TRBD2. The V segment lost 0 bases and the J segment 4 bases; nucleotides outside the gene matches: 0. This CDR3 is 14 amino acids long. Germline V gene lookup returns CDR1 SGHRS and CDR2 YFSETQ. CDR3 nucleotide sequence: TGCGCCAGCAGCTTGGGGACTAGCGGGTACGAGCAGTACTTC. Protein: CASSLGTSGYEQYF. Full variable domain (remainder filled in from reference TRBV5-1 and TRBJ2-7): KAGVTQTPRYLIKTRGQQVTLSCSPISGHRSVSWYQQTPGQGLQFLFEYFSETQRNKGNFPGRFSGRQFSNSRSEMNVSTLELGDSALYLCASSLGTSGYEQYFGPGTRLTVT.

This chain links TRBV7-2 with TRBJ2-6; D gene uncertain. The CDR3 runs 14 residues. Germline V gene data show CDR1 as SGHTA and CDR2 as FQGNSA. With 5 bases removed from V and 1 base from J, the gap between germline ends came to 6 bases. This chain's CDR3 is CASSRSSGANVLTF. CDR3 bases: TGTGCCAGCAGCCGTTCTTCTGGGGCCAACGTCCTGACTTTC. Drawing the rest from reference TRBV7-2 and TRBJ2-6, the complete variable domain is GAGVSQSPSNKVTEKGKDVELRCDPISGHTALYWYRQSLGQGLEFLIYFQGNSAPDKSGLPSDRFSAERTGGSVSTLTIQRTQQEDSAVYLCASSRSSGANVLTFGAGSRLTVL.

V is TRBV29-1 and J is TRBJ2-1; 8 positions agree with TRBD2. V lost 4 bases to trimming and J lost 9 bases; unmatched junction nucleotides: 2. The germline V gene encodes CDR1 SQVTM and CDR2 ANQGSEA. The CDR3 totals 11 residues. In nucleotides, the CDR3 is TGCAGCGTTGGGACTAGCTTTGAGCAGTTCTTC. It specifies CSVGTSFEQFF.

The rearrangement joins TRBV27 to TRBJ2-7; D possibly corresponds to TRBD2 (5 bases). Germline V CDR1 and CDR2: MNHEY, SMNVEV (reference sequence). This CDR3 region has 15 residues. V shed 5 bases and J shed 4 bases, with 18 bases lying between them. In nucleotides, the CDR3 is TGTGCCAGCAGTCCCTTGAGGGCAAATCTTTACGAGCAGTACTTC. As protein: CASSPLRANLYEQYF.

The genes are TRBV28 and TRBJ2-2, with 9 bases aligning to TRBD1. V lost 6 bases and J lost 6; bases outside the gene matches: 2. The CDR3 length is 13 residues. Germline CDR1 reads MDHEN; CDR2 reads SYDVKM. The CDR3 loop is CASRRQGAGELFF. The CDR3 nucleotides are TGTGCCAGCAGAAGACAGGGGGCCGGGGAGCTGTTTTTT. Looking up the rest from reference TRBV28 and TRBJ2-2 gives the full variable domain: DVKVTQSSRYLVKRTGEKVFLECVQDMDHENMFWYRQDPGLGLRLIYFSYDVKMKEKGDIPEGYSVSREKKERFSLILESASTNQTSMYLCASRRQGAGELFFGEGSRLTVL.

DNA for the CDR3: TGTGCCTGGAGTCCCCAGATTAACTATGGCTACACCTTC. Translating it yields CAWSPQINYGYTF. V gene TRBV30 combines with J gene TRBJ1-2; the D is unclear. This CDR3 has 13 amino acids. Germline V gene data show CDR1 as GTSNPN and CDR2 as SVGIG (reference sequence). V gave up 2 bases and J gave up 1 base, with 8 bases separating them.

This chain uses TRBV28 with TRBJ1-2, with D possibly matching TRBD1 (5 bases). CDR1 and CDR2 from the germline V gene are MDHEN and SYDVKM. The CDR3 loop spans 14 amino acids. V lost 5 bases to trimming and J lost 4 bases, with 14 bases between them. The CDR3 sequence is CASSGAGVFYGYTF. Here the CDR3 DNA reads TGTGCCAGCAGTGGGGCAGGCGTCTTCTATGGCTACACCTTC.

The chain is built from TRBV7-9 and TRBJ2-1; D might be TRBD1 (5 bases). This CDR3 has 16 amino acids. The germline gives CDR1 SEHNR, CDR2 FQNEAQ (reference sequence). V shed 1 base and J shed 9 bases, with 19 bases lying between them. Here the CDR3 reads CASSLVTGMDRGEQFF. CDR3 DNA sequence: TGTGCCAGCAGCTTAGTCACTGGGATGGATAGGGGTGAGCAGTTCTTC.

For the CDR3, the DNA is TGCGCCAGCAGACCTTCAGCGACCAGGGCCGGCACAGATACGCAGTATTTT. It is translated as CASRPSATRAGTDTQYF. The chain uses TRBV5-1 and TRBJ2-3; D is possibly TRBD1 (5 bases). Germline values: CDR1 SGHRS, CDR2 YFSETQ. V was trimmed by 5 bases and J by 1 base, leaving 20 bases between them. The CDR3 has 17 amino acids.

The V gene is TRBV9, the J gene TRBJ1-3; 9 positions match TRBD1. This CDR3 region has 15 residues. CDR1 is SGDLS, CDR2 YYNGEE, per germline. J lost 2 bases, V lost 3 bases, and 3 bases had no gene match. The CDR3 protein is CASSDGTGTGNTIYF. CDR3 coding DNA: TGTGCCAGCAGCGACGGGACAGGGACTGGAAACACCATATATTTT.

The chain uses TRBV3-1 (or the pseudogene TRBV3-2) and TRBJ2-2; TRBD2 agrees at 7 bases. J gave up 5 bases and V 1 base, and 4 bases lay outside the gene matches. The CDR3 covers 15 residues. Germline CDR1 reads LGHDT; CDR2 reads YNNKEL (reference sequence). CDR3 sequence reads: CASSQGGTMTGELFF. The CDR3 coding sequence is TGTGCCAGCAGCCAAGGTGGGACTATGACCGGGGAGCTGTTTTTT.

The rearrangement uses TRBV2 and TRBJ2-2, with D hard to call. With 8 bases removed from V and 1 base from J, the gap between germline ends came to 2 bases. In germline, CDR1 is SNHLY, CDR2 FYNNEI. This CDR3 region has 11 residues. The CDR3 reads CASLNTGELFF. The CDR3 DNA is TGTGCCAGCCTGAACACCGGGGAGCTGTTTTTT.

This clone has only one observation. The chain has TRBV28 and TRBJ1-2; D may be TRBD1 (6 bases). The CDR3 covers 12 residues. V was trimmed by 7 bases and J by 2 bases, leaving 8 bases between them. Germline V gene data show CDR1 as MDHEN and CDR2 as SYDVKM. CDR3 sequence (DNA): TGTGCCAGCACGCAGGGGAACTATGGCTACACCTTC. Protein: CASTQGNYGYTF.

The V call is TRBV28, the J call TRBJ1-2; D is unclear. The CDR3 totals 13 residues. V lost 2 bases and J lost 3, with 7 bases in between. Germline V gene lookup returns CDR1 MDHEN and CDR2 SYDVKM. The DNA of the CDR3 is TGTGCCAGCAGTTTACTCACAGACTATGGCTACACCTTC. This codes for CASSLLTDYGYTF.